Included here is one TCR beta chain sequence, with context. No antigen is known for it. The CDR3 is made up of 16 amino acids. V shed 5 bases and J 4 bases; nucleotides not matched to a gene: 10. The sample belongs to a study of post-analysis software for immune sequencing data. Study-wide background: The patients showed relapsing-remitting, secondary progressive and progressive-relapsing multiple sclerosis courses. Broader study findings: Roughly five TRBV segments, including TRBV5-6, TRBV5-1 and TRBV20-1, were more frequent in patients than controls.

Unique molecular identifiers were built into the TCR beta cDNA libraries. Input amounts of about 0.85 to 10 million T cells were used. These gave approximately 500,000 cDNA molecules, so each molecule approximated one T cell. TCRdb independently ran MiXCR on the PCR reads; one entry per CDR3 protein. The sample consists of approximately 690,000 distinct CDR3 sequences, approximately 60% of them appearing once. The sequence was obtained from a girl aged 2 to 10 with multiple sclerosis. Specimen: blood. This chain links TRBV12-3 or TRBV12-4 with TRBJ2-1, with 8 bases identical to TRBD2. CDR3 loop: CASSTDAGTSYNEQFF. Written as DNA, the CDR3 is TGTGCCAGCAGTACCGACGCCGGGACTAGTTACAATGAGCAGTTCTTC.